This is a list of T cell receptor beta chains from one sample in a study of blood T cell repertoires in COVID-19. Only in-frame clones appear in the TCRdb table, and some are missing; sequencing was by immunoSEQ multiplex PCR. The sample carries 190,000 or so clones, 87% recorded once. The specimen was PBMCs or T cells enriched from blood (not recorded which). The source is a man in his late teens or twenties with acute COVID-19. Each CDR3 is given with its conserved first and last residue. The order of the fields is D gene, V gene, J gene, CDR3 protein. A D gene is named only where the DNA matches it firmly.

D: TRBD1; V: TRBV19; J: TRBJ2-2; CDR3: CASSTSTGGTGELFF
D: -; V: TRBV10-3; J: TRBJ1-2; CDR3: CAISENRDNYGYTF
D: TRBD1; V: TRBV11-1; J: TRBJ1-1; CDR3: CASSARQGTEAFF
D: -; V: TRBV30; J: TRBJ2-7; CDR3: CAWGLSYEQYF
D: -; V: TRBV28; J: TRBJ2-3; CDR3: CASSFLGAFDTQYF
D: TRBD2; V: TRBV30; J: TRBJ2-1; CDR3: CAWSEVAGGVYEQFF
D: TRBD1; V: TRBV5-1; J: TRBJ2-4; CDR3: CASSLGQGGNIQYF
D: TRBD1; V: TRBV5-4; J: TRBJ2-5; CDR3: CASSLQGQGILRETQYF
D: -; V: TRBV3-1/TRBV3-2; J: TRBJ2-7; CDR3: CASSQNRGYEQYF
D: TRBD1; V: TRBV9; J: TRBJ2-7; CDR3: CASSLGRTGNPYEQYF
D: TRBD2; V: TRBV4-1; J: TRBJ2-7; CDR3: CASSQAPAGVYEQYF
D: TRBD2; V: TRBV6-2/TRBV6-3; J: TRBJ2-3; CDR3: CASSYGTSGTTDTQYF
D: TRBD2; V: TRBV6-4; J: TRBJ2-1; CDR3: CASSDSAGGRLYNEQFF
D: -; V: TRBV6-5; J: TRBJ2-7; CDR3: CASSKVGLPSYEQYF